The present TCR beta chain was sequenced within a study of identifying expanded T cells in peripheral blood. General study results and limits: Roughly 2-week clone count variance significantly increased as total template count grew. About 1.2 clones differed between technical replicates, versus approximately 16 and 19 over time.

This CDR3 spans 20 amino acids. Points on this clone: Its antigen remains unidentified.

Healthy donors had no documented immune events, such as infections, while sampled. This table comes from immunoSEQ multiplex PCR, and its TCRdb copy is limited to in-frame clones, with some not included. The data show over 100,000 clones, about 88% seen once. The V and J genes are TRBV21-1 and TRBJ2-1; TRBD2, the table's D call, lacks a check against the DNA. TRBV21-1 is recorded as a pseudogene. The sequence derives from a person between 18 and 69 years old in good health. The specimen sequenced was blood. CDR3 DNA: TGTGCCAGCAGCAAAGCGCGCCGGGAACGGGGGGTAAGCTCCTACAATGAGCAGTTCTTC. Its protein product is CASSKARRERGVSSYNEQFF.